The 30 T cell receptor beta chains below were found in one sample sequenced in a study of T cells after yellow fever vaccination. Using its own MiXCR run on the 5' RACE reads, TCRdb lists one record per CDR3 protein. The repertoire holds about 180,000 distinct CDR3 sequences, with 5.5% to 8% as singletons. This material consisted of CD4+ T cells sorted from PBMCs, taken on the day of the first yellow fever vaccination. The receptors were gathered from a man aged 18 to 35 who received the YFV17D yellow fever vaccine.

This clonotype appeared many times. J is TRBJ2-7 and V is TRBV21-1. TRBV21-1 is designated a pseudogene. The CDR3 runs 14 residues. The CDR3 coding sequence is TGTGCCAGCAGCAAAGAACAACCCTCCTACGAGCAGTACGTC. As protein: CASSKEQPSYEQYV.

The rearrangement uses TRBV4-3 and TRBJ2-3; the D is unclear. Trimming removed 2 bases at V and 4 bases at J, with 10 bases between. Germline V gene lookup returns CDR1 LGHNA and CDR2 YSLEER. The CDR3 runs 14 residues. The CDR3 loop is CASSQSKTPDTQYF. The CDR3 region has the DNA TGCGCCAGCAGCCAATCCAAGACCCCAGATACGCAGTATTTT.

There are many counts of this clonotype. The chain couples TRBV12-3 or TRBV12-4 to TRBJ1-5; D not certain. The CDR3 has 15 residues. V was trimmed by 5 bases and J by 0 bases, leaving 11 bases between them. CDR3 sequence: CASSPALGSNQPQHF. CDR3 coding DNA: TGTGCCAGCAGTCCCGCCCTGGGTAGCAATCAGCCCCAGCATTTT.

This clonotype was observed a few times. The chain employs TRBV5-1 and TRBJ1-1; D is possibly TRBD1 (6 bases). V lost 3 bases and J lost 1, with 13 bases in between. This CDR3 region has 15 residues. Germline V gene sequence: CDR1 SGHRS, CDR2 YFSETQ. Here the CDR3 reads CASSYGGAQNTEAFF. CDR3 sequence (DNA): TGCGCCAGCAGCTACGGGGGGGCCCAGAACACTGAAGCTTTCTTT.

This clonotype was counted many times. The V gene is TRBV5-1, the J gene TRBJ1-3, with D unresolved. The V gene's germline CDR1 is SGHRS and CDR2 YFSETQ. V shed 1 base and J shed 0 bases, with 5 bases lying between them. The CDR3 has 14 residues. CDR3 protein: CASSLQASGNTIYF. In DNA form, the CDR3 reads TGCGCCAGCAGCTTGCAAGCCTCTGGAAACACCATATATTTT.

This clonotype was observed at least ten times. V and J are TRBV7-3 and TRBJ2-3; tentative D call: TRBD2 (7 bases). The CDR3 is 15 amino acids. The germline gives CDR1 SGHTA, CDR2 FQGTGA. V was shortened by 3 bases and J by 6 bases, with 16 bases between the two germline ends. CDR3: CASSLTDGGADTQYF. The CDR3 DNA follows: TGTGCCAGCAGCTTGACCGATGGGGGGGCGGATACGCAGTATTTT. The full variable domain, with the rest looked up from reference TRBV7-3 and TRBJ2-3, is GAGVSQTPSNKVTEKGKYVELRCDPISGHTALYWYRQSLGQGPEFLIYFQGTGAADDSGLPNDRFFAVRPEGSVSTLKIQRTERGDSAVYLCASSLTDGGADTQYFGPGTRLTVL.

This clonotype was detected many times. This rearrangement joins TRBV12-3 or TRBV12-4 to TRBJ2-5, with a weak D call TRBD2 (7 bases). V was trimmed by 5 bases and J by 3 bases, leaving 19 bases between them. This CDR3 comprises 16 residues. This chain's CDR3 is CASSPGGGGGEETQYF. The DNA for the CDR3 is TGTGCCAGCAGTCCCGGGGGCGGGGGAGGTGAAGAGACCCAGTACTTC.

This clonotype has at least ten counts. V is TRBV9 and J is TRBJ2-2; D unclear. V was trimmed by 0 bases and J by 2 bases, leaving 8 bases between them. The germline V gene has CDR1 SGDLS and CDR2 YYNGEE. This CDR3 is built from 15 residues. This chain's CDR3 is CASSVETENTGELFF. CDR3 nucleotides: TGTGCCAGCAGCGTAGAGACGGAAAACACCGGGGAGCTGTTTTTT.

This clonotype has just a few counts. The CDR3 reads CASSKGRRGGLEQYV. CDR3 bases: TGTGCCAGCAGCAAAGGTCGACGGGGGGGCCTCGAGCAGTACGTC. This chain joins TRBV21-1 and TRBJ2-7; the D call in the table, TRBD1, was not verified against the DNA. TRBV21-1 is a pseudogene segment. The CDR3 totals 15 residues.

This clonotype was counted between two and nine times. The V call is TRBV20-1, the J call TRBJ1-5; D gene uncertain. Germline CDR1 and CDR2: DFQATT and SNEGSKA (reference sequence). V lost 5 bases to trimming and J lost 0 bases, with 14 bases between them. This CDR3 has 15 amino acids. The CDR3 loop reads CSAPVGAYSNQPQHF. CDR3 nucleotides: TGCAGTGCTCCAGTCGGCGCTTATAGCAATCAGCCCCAGCATTTT.

This clonotype was recorded many times. The rearrangement links TRBV29-1 to TRBJ2-3, with D hard to call. Germline CDR1 SQVTM, CDR2 ANQGSEA. CDR3 length: 12 amino acids. With 4 bases removed from V and 6 bases from J, the gap between germline ends came to 11 bases. CDR3 nucleotide sequence: TGCAGCGTTGGTCCCCACCCGGATACGCAGTATTTT. Translating it yields CSVGPHPDTQYF.

Many counts were recorded for this clonotype. V is TRBV4-1 and J is TRBJ2-3; D not resolved. Germline CDR1 reads MGHRA; CDR2 reads YSYEKL. This CDR3 spans 14 amino acids. With 3 bases removed from V and 1 base from J, the gap between germline ends came to 8 bases. This CDR3 reads CASSHSGRTDTQYF. CDR3 nucleotides: TGCGCCAGCAGCCACTCTGGACGCACAGATACGCAGTATTTT.

This clonotype was recorded at least ten times. The chain uses TRBV3-1 and TRBJ2-1; 8 bases align to TRBD2. CDR3 length: 17 amino acids. The V segment lost 3 bases and the J segment 0 bases; nucleotides outside the gene matches: 7. Germline V gene lookup returns CDR1 LGHDT and CDR2 YNNKEL (reference sequence). This CDR3 is CASSQAGSGGSYNEQFF. The DNA for the CDR3 is TGTGCCAGCAGCCAGGCCGGCAGCGGGGGCTCCTACAATGAGCAGTTCTTC.

Here the CDR3 reads CASSWPGTGGVNTEAFF. The CDR3 DNA reads TGTGCCAGCAGTTGGCCCGGGACAGGGGGGGTGAACACTGAAGCTTTCTTT. The chain carries TRBV6-5 and TRBJ1-1; TRBD1 matches at 11 bases. Per germline, CDR1 MNHEY and CDR2 SVGAGI. The V segment lost 4 bases and the J segment 0 bases; nucleotides outside the gene matches: 7. The CDR3 spans 17 residues.

This clonotype occurred a few times. The J gene is TRBJ2-1, the V gene TRBV6-5, with 7 bases lining up with TRBD1. Germline lookup yields CDR1 MNHEY and CDR2 SVGAGI. Germline trimming cut 7 bases from V and 8 bases from J; bases unmatched to any gene: 2. The CDR3 has 11 residues. The CDR3 loop reads CASTTGYEQFF. As DNA, the CDR3 is TGTGCCAGCACGACAGGGTATGAGCAGTTCTTC.

The CDR3 nucleotides read TGTGCCAGCAGCAAATTTTTATTGGAGGGACAGGGCTACGAGCAGTACGTC. This gives the protein CASSKFLLEGQGYEQYV. The chain combines TRBV21-1 with TRBJ2-7; the table calls TRBD1, which could not be checked here. TRBV21-1 is termed a pseudogene. The CDR3 contains 17 residues.

The CDR3 protein is CATSEHRDPGELFF. CDR3 nucleotide sequence: TGTGCCACCAGTGAGCACAGGGACCCCGGGGAGCTGTTTTTT. The rearrangement joins TRBV24-1 to TRBJ2-2, with D possibly matching TRBD1 (6 bases). Trimming shortened V by 4 bases and J by 6 bases, and 11 bases separated the two germline ends. CDR1 KGHDR and CDR2 SFDVKD come from the germline V gene. This CDR3 is built from 14 residues.

This clonotype has ten or more counts. The chain links TRBV4-3 to TRBJ2-5, with a tentative D call TRBD2 (5 bases). Deletions cut 0 bases from V and 2 bases from J, with 7 bases between. CDR3 length equals 14 residues. CDR1 is LGHNA and CDR2 is YSLEER in the germline V gene. The CDR3 DNA sequence: TGCGCCAGCAGCCAAGATGAGGGTCAAGAGACCCAGTACTTC. Translation gives CASSQDEGQETQYF.

The chain links TRBV12-3 or TRBV12-4 to TRBJ1-2, with D unclear. The CDR3 consists of 13 residues. V was trimmed by 1 base and J by 4 bases, leaving 7 bases between them. The CDR3 sequence is CASSLDSSYGYTF. The CDR3 coding sequence is TGTGCCAGCAGTTTAGATTCGAGCTATGGCTACACCTTC.

This clonotype was observed at least ten times. This may be a read error: a much more frequent sequence differs by one nucleotide. V is TRBV12-3 or TRBV12-4 and J is TRBJ2-3; D gene uncertain. The V end was cut by 1 base, the J end by 6 bases, with 11 bases between. This CDR3 contains 14 residues. The CDR3 here is CASSLEKAWDTQYF. In DNA, the CDR3 is TGTGCCAGCAGTTTAGAAAAAGCGTGGGATACGCAGTATTTT.

In this sample, this clonotype turned up a few times. CDR3 residues: CASRGTENYGYTF. CDR3 bases: TGTGCCAGCAGGGGGACTGAGAACTATGGCTACACCTTC. This chain joins TRBV2 and TRBJ1-2; weak D call: TRBD1 (5 bases). V was clipped by 6 bases and J by 2 bases, with 10 bases between them. The length of the CDR3 is 13 residues. Germline CDR1 reads SNHLY; CDR2 reads FYNNEI.

This clonotype was picked up many times. V and J are TRBV5-1 and TRBJ2-1, with 10 bases that match TRBD2. CDR1 and CDR2 (germline): SGHRS, YFSETQ. This CDR3 contains 15 residues. Germline trimming cut 3 bases from V and 6 bases from J; bases unmatched to any gene: 6. This CDR3 reads CASSSQRGGVNEQFF. The CDR3 bases are TGCGCCAGCAGCTCTCAGCGGGGGGGCGTCAATGAGCAGTTCTTC.

This clonotype showed up just a few times. CDR3 in DNA: TGTGCCAGCAGTCAAACCCCCCGTCAGCCCCAGCATTTT. Amino acid sequence: CASSQTPRQPQHF. V and J are TRBV12-3 or TRBV12-4 and TRBJ1-5; D gene ambiguous. With 5 bases removed from V and 6 bases from J, the gap between germline ends came to 11 bases. CDR3 length: 13 amino acids.

At least ten counts were recorded for this clonotype. The rearrangement links TRBV5-1 to TRBJ2-5; 8 nucleotides line up with TRBD1. The trim removed 4 bases at V and 4 bases at J, leaving 6 bases unmatched. The CDR3 consists of 14 residues. The germline V gene has CDR1 SGHRS and CDR2 YFSETQ. CDR3 sequence: CASSPRTGRETQYF. CDR3 in DNA: TGCGCCAGCAGCCCCAGGACAGGGCGAGAGACCCAGTACTTC.

V gene TRBV24-1 combines with J gene TRBJ2-5; 7 nucleotides match TRBD1. Looked up from germline, CDR1 is KGHDR and CDR2 is SFDVKD. With V trimmed by 5 bases and J by 3 bases, 8 bases remained unmatched. This CDR3 spans 15 amino acids. In nucleotides, the CDR3 is TGTGCCACCAGTGTGGCAGGGGGTTTCGAAGAGACCCAGTACTTC. The encoded protein is CATSVAGGFEETQYF.

This clonotype was found many times. The V call is TRBV2, the J call TRBJ2-1; TRBD1 might be the D (6 bases). V dropped 11 bases and J dropped 6 bases, with 17 bases sitting between them. The CDR3 extends over 13 amino acids. In germline, CDR1 is SNHLY, CDR2 FYNNEI. The CDR3 loop reads CAGKQGGLNEQFF. The CDR3 nucleotides read TGTGCCGGCAAACAGGGTGGGCTCAATGAGCAGTTCTTC.

As regards this clonotype: A read error may explain this, as a much larger clone is one base away. The chain has TRBV7-2 and TRBJ1-3; 7 bases agree with TRBD1. This CDR3 contains 15 residues. J lost 4 bases, V lost 2 bases, and 5 bases had no gene match. Germline CDR1 is SGHTA and CDR2 is FQGNSA. The CDR3 here is CASSLMAGGGNTIYF. The CDR3 nucleotides read TGTGCCAGCAGCTTAATGGCAGGGGGAGGAAACACCATATATTTT.

This chain connects TRBV10-3 to TRBJ2-2; possibly TRBD1 for D (5 bases). The V end was cut by 6 bases, the J end by 7 bases, with 9 bases between. Germline V gene sequence: CDR1 ENHRY, CDR2 SYGVKD. The CDR3 sequence is 12 residues long. CDR3 amino acids: CAIRDQGGELFF. For the CDR3, the DNA is TGTGCCATCAGGGACCAGGGCGGGGAGCTGTTTTTT.

This sequence joins TRBV6-5 and TRBJ2-3; 7 bases match TRBD2. The CDR3 covers 16 residues. Looked up from germline, CDR1 is MNHEY and CDR2 is SVGAGI. The junction had 11 bases not matched to a gene; V was cut back by 6 bases and J by 2 bases. The CDR3: CASSHPAGLTTDTQYF. The CDR3 coding sequence is TGTGCCAGCAGCCACCCAGCGGGATTAACCACAGATACGCAGTATTTT.

This clonotype turned up a few times. The chain links TRBV10-3 to TRBJ1-2; D unresolved. The CDR3 sequence is 12 residues long. Per the germline V gene, CDR1 is ENHRY and CDR2 is SYGVKD. V was clipped by 3 bases and J by 8 bases, with 10 bases between them. This CDR3 is CAISENPRGYTF. The CDR3 nucleotides are TGTGCCATCAGTGAAAATCCGCGGGGCTACACCTTC.